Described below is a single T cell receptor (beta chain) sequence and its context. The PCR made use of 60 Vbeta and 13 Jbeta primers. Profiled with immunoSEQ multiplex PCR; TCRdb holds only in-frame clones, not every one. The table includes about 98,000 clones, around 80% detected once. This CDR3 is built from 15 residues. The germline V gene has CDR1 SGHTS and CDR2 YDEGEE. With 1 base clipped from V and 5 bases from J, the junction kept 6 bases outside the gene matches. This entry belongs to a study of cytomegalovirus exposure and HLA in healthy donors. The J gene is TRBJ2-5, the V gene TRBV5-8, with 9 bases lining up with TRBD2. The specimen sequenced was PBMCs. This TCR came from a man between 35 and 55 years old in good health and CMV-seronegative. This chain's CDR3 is CASSLTRGGWETQYF. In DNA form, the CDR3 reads TGTGCCAGCAGCTTGACGCGGGGGGGATGGGAGACCCAGTACTTC.